These 3 T cell receptor beta chains share one sample of origin, sequenced in a study of T cells in Graves' hyperthyroidism and ophthalmopathy. RNA transcripts were the template for amplifying TCR beta CDR3 regions. With the HTBI primer set, the TCR CDR3 went through a first round of RT-PCR. TCRdb used MiXCR to reprocess the multiplex PCR reads, holding one entry per CDR3 protein. In the table there are about 270,000 distinct CDR3 sequences, around 22% of which are singletons. The sequenced sample was blood. The receptors come from a man under 40 with Graves' ophthalmopathy.

The V and J genes are TRBV19 and TRBJ2-5; TRBD2 matches 9 bases. Per the germline V gene, CDR1 is LNHDA and CDR2 is SQIVND (reference sequence). This CDR3 has 16 residues. After removal of 7 bases from V and 1 base from J, the junction contained 10 bases not matched to a gene. The CDR3, as DNA: TGTGCCAGTAAGATGAAAAGCGGGAGGTTCCAAGAGACCCAGTACTTC. This sequence encodes CASKMKSGRFQETQYF.

The V call is TRBV6-1, the J call TRBJ2-1, with D uncertain. This CDR3 region has 15 residues. Germline assignment: CDR1 MNHNS and CDR2 SASEGT. Trimming shortened V by 4 bases and J by 1 base, and 11 bases separated the two germline ends. CDR3 protein: CASSVKGASYNEQFF. The CDR3, as DNA: TGTGCCAGCAGTGTAAAGGGTGCGTCCTACAATGAGCAGTTCTTC.

The chain links TRBV10-1 to TRBJ2-7, with 7 bases lining up with TRBD2. Germline CDR1 and CDR2: WNHNN and SYGVQD (reference sequence). The CDR3 is made up of 16 amino acids. The J segment lost 2 bases and the V segment lost 3 bases, leaving 10 bases of the junction unmatched. The CDR3 sequence: CASSDLRPRGAYEQYF. DNA for the CDR3: TGCGCCAGCAGTGATTTAAGGCCTCGGGGGGCCTACGAGCAGTACTTC.